These 30 T cell receptor beta chains were all obtained from the same sample, sequenced in a study of T-cell reconstitution after alpha-beta-depleted transplantation in children. The TCRbeta library incorporated unique molecular identifiers. MiXCR, applied by TCRdb to the PCR reads, yields one record per CDR3 protein. The sample lists 700,000 to 850,000 distinct CDR3 sequences, roughly 15% occurring once. This sample comprised PBMCs, mostly from graft donor cells, obtained 360 days after TCRalphabeta/CD19-depleted stem cell transplant. The receptors come from a male patient younger than 18 who had a stem cell transplant for acute lymphoblastic leukemia, so the T cells may come from the graft donor.

V and J are TRBV27 and TRBJ2-2; 13 nucleotides match TRBD2. With 4 bases clipped from V and 6 bases from J, the junction kept 8 bases outside the gene matches. This CDR3 region has 17 residues. Germline loops: CDR1 MNHEY, CDR2 SMNVEV (reference sequence). The CDR3: CASSSPGLAGVAGELFF. CDR3 in DNA: TGTGCCAGCAGTTCCCCCGGACTAGCGGGAGTCGCCGGGGAGCTGTTTTTT.

This clonotype has only a few counts. The chain recombines TRBV20-1 with TRBJ2-7, with D tentatively TRBD2 (6 bases). The germline V gene has CDR1 DFQATT and CDR2 SNEGSKA (reference sequence). The CDR3 covers 15 residues. V lost 1 base and J lost 1, with 14 bases in between. The DNA for the CDR3 is TGCAGTGCTAGAGGTTGGACTATTATGTCCTACGAGCAGTACTTC. This sequence encodes CSARGWTIMSYEQYF.

This chain joins TRBV20-1 and TRBJ2-4; D is possibly TRBD1 (6 bases). Looked up from germline, CDR1 is DFQATT and CDR2 is SNEGSKA (reference sequence). CDR3 length equals 17 residues. The V end lost 5 bases, the J end lost 2 bases, and 22 bases lay between the germline ends. CDR3 sequence (DNA): TGCAGTGCTGAATTATACTTTGGGGGCCAAACCAAAAACATTCAGTACTTC. Its protein product is CSAELYFGGQTKNIQYF.

There are a few counts of this clonotype. The rearrangement joins TRBV7-9 to TRBJ1-1; D remains ambiguous. This CDR3 has 17 amino acids. Germline V gene lookup returns CDR1 SEHNR and CDR2 FQNEAQ (reference sequence). The V end was cut by 5 bases, the J end by 0 bases, with 19 bases between. This CDR3 is CASSVSSLGLMNTEAFF. CDR3 DNA sequence: TGTGCCAGCAGCGTAAGTTCCTTGGGTCTTATGAACACTGAAGCTTTCTTT.

V is TRBV20-1 and J is TRBJ2-1, with 8 bases aligning to TRBD2. The trim removed 8 bases at V and 8 bases at J, leaving 14 bases unmatched. Germline values: CDR1 DFQATT, CDR2 SNEGSKA (reference sequence). CDR3 size: 14 residues. The CDR3 nucleotides read TGCAGTTCTACCGGGACTAGAGGGTGGGATGAGCAGTTCTTC. It codes for CSSTGTRGWDEQFF.

This clonotype turned up a few times. The chain combines TRBV2 with TRBJ2-6; possibly TRBD1 for D (5 bases). CDR3 size: 15 residues. V shed 6 bases and J shed 0 bases, with 9 bases lying between them. Per germline, CDR1 SNHLY and CDR2 FYNNEI. CDR3 sequence: CASRAGNSGANVLTF. CDR3 nucleotide sequence: TGTGCCAGCAGGGCAGGGAACTCTGGGGCCAACGTCCTGACTTTC.

The V call is TRBV3-1, the J call TRBJ2-7; D possibly corresponds to TRBD1 (6 bases). V lost 3 bases and J 2 bases, leaving 11 bases between the germline ends. Germline V gene lookup returns CDR1 LGHDT and CDR2 YNNKEL (reference sequence). This CDR3 is built from 14 residues. The CDR3 region is CASSHPGHPYEQYF. The CDR3 bases are TGTGCCAGCAGCCACCCGGGACACCCCTACGAGCAGTACTTC.

V is TRBV7-9 and J is TRBJ1-1, with a tentative D call TRBD1 (6 bases). Germline V gene data show CDR1 as SEHNR and CDR2 as FQNEAQ (reference sequence). The CDR3 is 15 amino acids. Trimming shortened V by 8 bases and J by 11 bases, and 27 bases separated the two germline ends. The CDR3 protein is CASEVVTGTSRRAFF. The CDR3 nucleotides read TGTGCCAGCGAGGTGGTTACAGGGACGTCTAGACGGGCTTTCTTT.

This clonotype was seen a few times. V is TRBV7-8 and J is TRBJ2-7, with D maybe TRBD2 (6 bases). The CDR3 covers 15 residues. Germline V lookup: CDR1 SGHVS, CDR2 FQNEAQ. V lost 5 bases, J lost 2 bases, and 16 bases lay in between. Here the CDR3 DNA reads TGTGCCAGCAGCCCGAGCGGGTTCGATCCCTACGAGCAGTACTTC. Translation gives CASSPSGFDPYEQYF.

This clonotype has just one count. This rearrangement joins TRBV4-2 to TRBJ2-7; TRBD1 aligns across 8 bases. The CDR3 has 16 residues. Trimming cost V 5 bases and J 3 bases; bases outside gene matches: 12. Germline-derived CDR1 and CDR2 are LGHNA and YNFKEQ. This CDR3 reads CASSSGARGQVYEQYF. The DNA of the CDR3 is TGTGCCAGCAGCTCCGGTGCTAGGGGACAGGTCTACGAGCAGTACTTC.

This rearrangement joins TRBV5-6 to TRBJ1-2, with 8 bases that match TRBD1. This CDR3 is built from 17 residues. V lost 3 bases and J lost 2; bases outside the gene matches: 12. Germline CDR1 and CDR2: SGHDT and YYEEEE. The DNA for the CDR3 is TGTGCCAGCAGCTCATACACTCGACAGGGGTCGAACTATGGCTACACCTTC. This codes for CASSSYTRQGSNYGYTF.

This clonotype was seen a few times. The rearrangement links TRBV29-1 to TRBJ2-5; the D is unclear. The CDR3 loop spans 8 amino acids. Deletions cut 3 bases from V and 14 bases from J, with 7 bases between. The germline V gene has CDR1 SQVTM and CDR2 ANQGSEA. The CDR3 nucleotides read TGCAGCGTTGATACGTTTTACTTC. Amino acids: CSVDTFYF.

This clonotype was seen only a few times. The genes are TRBV15 and TRBJ1-4, with D perhaps matching TRBD1 (5 bases). V lost 5 bases and J 8 bases, leaving 18 bases between the germline ends. The CDR3 is 15 residues long. Germline CDR1 LNHNV, CDR2 YYDKDF (reference sequence). The CDR3 nucleotides read TGTGCCACCAGCGGGGGTAAGGGCCGAGCGGAAAAACTGTTTTTT. Its translation: CATSGGKGRAEKLFF.

The rearrangement joins TRBV20-1 to TRBJ2-7; no definite D call. The germline V gene encodes CDR1 DFQATT and CDR2 SNEGSKA (reference sequence). CDR3 length equals 11 residues. V was cut by 3 bases and J by 3 bases, with 6 bases left in between. CDR3 in amino acids: CSASNRYEQYF. The CDR3, as DNA: TGCAGTGCTAGCAACCGCTACGAGCAGTACTTC.

The chain links TRBV5-6 to TRBJ2-7, with 9 bases fitting TRBD2. The CDR3 is made up of 14 amino acids. The J segment lost 7 bases and the V segment lost 3 bases, leaving 8 bases of the junction unmatched. The germline CDR1 and CDR2 sequences are SGHDT and YYEEEE. The CDR3 reads CASSWSGRRWEQYF. The CDR3 DNA follows: TGTGCCAGCAGCTGGAGCGGGAGGAGGTGGGAGCAGTACTTC.

The chain links TRBV4-1 to TRBJ2-7, with D possibly matching TRBD1 (6 bases). V lost 3 bases and J lost 3, with 18 bases in between. This CDR3 comprises 16 residues. Germline V gives CDR1 MGHRA, CDR2 YSYEKL. DNA of the CDR3: TGCGCCAGCAGCCACGGTACAGGGACCTATAGCTACGAGCAGTACTTC. It is translated as CASSHGTGTYSYEQYF.

This clonotype was detected a few times. The J gene is TRBJ2-1, the V gene TRBV20-1; TRBD2 matches at 7 bases. The germline CDR1 and CDR2 sequences are DFQATT and SNEGSKA (reference sequence). With 1 base clipped from V and 7 bases from J, the junction kept 10 bases outside the gene matches. The CDR3 totals 15 residues. Written as DNA, the CDR3 is TGCAGTGCTAGAGTTGGGACGTGGACTAGGAATGAGCAGTTCTTC. Translated, it gives CSARVGTWTRNEQFF.

This clonotype was seen a handful of times. V and J are TRBV25-1 and TRBJ2-1, with 8 bases that match TRBD2. Per the germline V gene, CDR1 is MGHDK and CDR2 is SYGVNS. The CDR3 covers 17 residues. Trimming took 3 bases from V and 6 from J; bases not matched to a gene: 13. The CDR3 loop is CASSEPTGTRGANEQFF. In DNA form, the CDR3 reads TGTGCCAGCAGTGAGCCTACCGGGACTAGGGGGGCCAATGAGCAGTTCTTC.

This clonotype was counted only a few times. The chain is built from TRBV3-2 and TRBJ1-2. TRBV3-2 is listed as a pseudogene. The CDR3 sequence is 16 residues long. The CDR3 reads CASSYTSWTDNYGYTF. The CDR3 DNA is TGTGCCAGCAGCTATACCTCCTGGACAGATAACTATGGCTACACCTTC.

This clonotype was found a few times. The V call is TRBV7-2, the J call TRBJ2-1; no clear D. Looked up from germline, CDR1 is SGHTA and CDR2 is FQGNSA. The V end was cut by 5 bases, the J end by 1 base, with 12 bases between. The CDR3 runs to 15 residues. The CDR3 DNA reads TGTGCCAGCAGCCCCCGACGAGCTTCCTACAATGAGCAGTTCTTC. Translation: CASSPRRASYNEQFF.

The chain uses TRBV5-1 and TRBJ2-1, with 10 bases fitting TRBD2. V lost 4 bases to trimming and J lost 0 bases; unmatched junction nucleotides: 22. In germline, CDR1 is SGHRS, CDR2 YFSETQ. This CDR3 spans 22 amino acids. CDR3 sequence reads: CASSDLAGEVLKPWSSYNEQFF. CDR3 sequence (DNA): TGCGCCAGCAGCGATCTAGCGGGAGAAGTCCTAAAGCCGTGGAGCTCCTACAATGAGCAGTTCTTC.

The chain has TRBV27 and TRBJ1-2, with TRBD1 identical over 10 bases. The CDR3 runs 15 residues. J gave up 3 bases and V 5 bases, and 6 bases lay outside the gene matches. From germline, CDR1 is MNHEY and CDR2 SMNVEV (reference sequence). CDR3 residues: CASSPQTGGDYGYTF. The CDR3 region has the DNA TGTGCCAGCAGTCCGCAGACAGGGGGCGACTATGGCTACACCTTC.

Concerning this clonotype itself: At one end the junction does not follow the germline gene, possibly because of a read error. The V call is TRBV12-3 or TRBV12-4, the J call TRBJ2-4, with 9 bases fitting TRBD1. The CDR3 contains 19 residues. As DNA, the CDR3 is TGTGCCAGCTGTTTTTTTGTGACAGGGGGTTTTTCGGCCAAAAACATTCAGTACTTC. It translates to CASCFFVTGGFSAKNIQYF.

A few counts support this clonotype. The chain is built from TRBV5-1 and TRBJ2-3, with D possibly TRBD2 on 6 matching bases. Germline CDR1 and CDR2: SGHRS and YFSETQ. There are 14 residues in the CDR3. The ends were cut back, 0 bases at V and 4 bases at J, with 9 bases in the middle. The CDR3 nucleotides are TGCGCCAGCAGCTTGGAGCGGGTGGCAGATACGCAGTATTTT. It translates to CASSLERVADTQYF.

The gene calls are TRBV4-2 and TRBJ2-3; maybe TRBD2 (6 bases). Germline V CDR1 and CDR2: LGHNA, YNFKEQ. CDR3 length: 15 residues. V was cut by 4 bases and J by 4 bases, with 15 bases left in between. The CDR3 region is CASSRLEGRADTQYF. DNA of the CDR3: TGTGCCAGCAGCCGGCTGGAGGGCCGTGCAGATACGCAGTATTTT.

In this sample, this clonotype turned up a few times. The rearrangement joins TRBV19 to TRBJ2-1; the D gene is possibly TRBD1 (6 bases). Deletions cut 4 bases from V and 0 bases from J, with 10 bases between. Germline lookup yields CDR1 LNHDA and CDR2 SQIVND (reference sequence). The CDR3 sequence is 15 residues long. The CDR3 coding sequence is TGTGCCAGTAGTACCCAGGGGAGCTCCTACAATGAGCAGTTCTTC. This gives the protein CASSTQGSSYNEQFF.

This clonotype has at least ten counts. V and J are TRBV5-6 and TRBJ2-2; D call uncertain. The V gene's germline CDR1 is SGHDT and CDR2 YYEEEE. CDR3 length: 14 amino acids. V was shortened by 1 base and J by 5 bases, with 9 bases between the two germline ends. CDR3 coding DNA: TGTGCCAGCAGCTTGTTTGGAAATACCGGGGAGCTGTTTTTT. Translated, it gives CASSLFGNTGELFF.

In this sample, this clonotype turned up a few times. In DNA form, the CDR3 reads TGTGCCAGCAGCTCTCCCGATGTTTGGCCCTCCTACGAGCAGTACTTC. Translated: CASSSPDVWPSYEQYF. This chain links TRBV7-8 with TRBJ2-7, with D unclear. In germline, CDR1 is SGHVS, CDR2 FQNEAQ. This CDR3 has 16 residues. V lost 4 bases, J lost 0 bases, and 16 bases lay in between.

This clonotype was picked up a small number of times. This chain links TRBV7-3 with TRBJ1-6; TRBD1 might be the D (6 bases). V shed 3 bases and J shed 14 bases, with 11 bases lying between them. Germline assignment: CDR1 SGHTA and CDR2 FQGTGA. CDR3 length: 12 amino acids. The CDR3 is CASSLTGATLHF. CDR3 DNA sequence: TGTGCCAGCAGCTTGACAGGTGCGACCCTCCACTTT.

This chain joins TRBV4-1 and TRBJ2-1, with TRBD2 as a possible D gene (5 bases). V was clipped by 3 bases and J by 0 bases, with 15 bases between them. This CDR3 region has 17 residues. Germline assignment: CDR1 MGHRA and CDR2 YSYEKL. The CDR3 loop reads CASSHTLLGSSYNEQFF. The CDR3 coding sequence is TGCGCCAGCAGCCATACCTTATTGGGGAGCTCCTACAATGAGCAGTTCTTC.